This T cell receptor beta chain originates from a study of PD-1 blockade in classical Hodgkin lymphoma. Overall study results and limits: The CD4+ diversity rise by C4D1 was clearest in complete responders.

V lost 4 bases, J lost 6 bases, and 10 bases lay in between. Looked up from germline, CDR1 is MNHEY and CDR2 is SVGAGI. The CDR3 sequence is 13 residues long. Time point indicated: cycle 4 day 1 (C4D1), after more than 5 weeks of nivolumab. All trial patients relapsed after autologous stem cell transplantation. In regard to this clone: The antigen remains undetermined.

Here immunoSEQ multiplex PCR was the method, and the copy in TCRdb shows in-frame clones only, minus some. The sample shows over 60,000 clones, more than 80% of them seen only once. This sequence was found in a human donor with classical Hodgkin lymphoma. The V and J genes are TRBV6-5 and TRBJ1-5; D is uncertain. Material: peripheral blood mononuclear cells (PBMCs), obtained before the fourth cycle of nivolumab. DNA for the CDR3: TGTGCCAGCAGTTCTGTAAACCTTCAGCCCCAGCATTTT. It encodes CASSSVNLQPQHF.